This record concerns one T cell receptor (beta chain) sequence. What it binds is unknown. Different DNA sequences within this sample yield the same CDR3. This sample was taken from a study of shared clonotypes between healthy human individuals. Data came from immunoSEQ multiplex PCR; TCRdb stores just in-frame clones and leaves some out. The sample contains over a million clones, around three quarters of which appear only once. Study results and limitations: Depth of sequencing was expected to influence donor clonotype sharing. Generally, naive subsets (rather than memory subsets) showed larger estimated richness.

Deletions cut 4 bases from V and 5 bases from J, with 8 bases between. The CDR3 covers 11 residues. Germline-derived CDR1 and CDR2 are DFQATT and SNEGSKA (reference sequence). The sequenced sample was memory CD4+ T cells from PBMCs. Stated subset: CD45RA-negative fraction. The gene calls are TRBV20-1 and TRBJ1-1; D is unclear. The receptor comes from a man aged 18 to 30 in good health. Some clones in this sample may be carry-over from other donors' samples. The CDR3: CSATGRTEAFF. The CDR3 DNA reads as TGCAGTGCTACTGGGAGGACTGAAGCTTTCTTT.